This T cell receptor (beta chain) was observed in a study of blood T cell repertoires in COVID-19. For the study at large: Samples came from the United States, Italy and Spain, spanning acute and convalescent COVID-19. In each case, the material was cDNA or gDNA derived from T cells, B-cell-depleted T cells, or PBMCs.

Per the original data handling: Reference gene primer amplification gave nucleated cell count estimates. Using immunoSEQ multiplex PCR, the repertoire was profiled, and TCRdb retains in-frame clones only, with some absent. V and J calls and clone size are copied from that table; D and trimming were computed from the DNA. The table has some 190,000 clones, roughly four fifths seen once; the top ten hold 4.5% to 6%. V dropped 0 bases and J dropped 0 bases, with 3 bases sitting between them. CDR1 is SGHRS, CDR2 YFSETQ, per germline. The CDR3 loop spans 14 amino acids. The material sequenced was peripheral blood. The sequence was collected from a woman between 65 and 79 years old with active or convalescent COVID-19. The V call is TRBV5-1, the J call TRBJ2-2, with D hard to call. The CDR3 DNA is TGCGCCAGCAGCTTGGCTCCGAACACCGGGGAGCTGTTTTTT. This encodes CASSLAPNTGELFF. The complete variable domain, with remaining parts taken from reference TRBV5-1 and TRBJ2-2, reads KAGVTQTPRYLIKTRGQQVTLSCSPISGHRSVSWYQQTPGQGLQFLFEYFSETQRNKGNFPGRFSGRQFSNSRSEMNVSTLELGDSALYLCASSLAPNTGELFFGEGSRLTVL.